One sample yielded the 22 T cell receptor beta chains listed below, sequenced in a study of cytomegalovirus exposure and HLA in healthy donors. Both 60 Vbeta primers and 13 Jbeta primers went into the PCR. TCRdb keeps only in-frame clones here, not all; method: immunoSEQ multiplex PCR. Among approximately 150,000 clones listed, nearly 80% were seen once. Sequencing was performed on PBMCs. These receptors were taken from a woman between 40 and 55 years old in good health and CMV-seronegative.

This chain joins TRBV10-3 and TRBJ2-4; possibly TRBD1 for D (5 bases). V was shortened by 5 bases and J by 2 bases, with 7 bases between the two germline ends. Germline values: CDR1 ENHRY, CDR2 SYGVKD. The CDR3 extends over 13 amino acids. CDR3 DNA sequence: TGTGCCATCAGTCCAGGGACCAAAAACATTCAGTACTTC. Its translation is CAISPGTKNIQYF.

CDR3 sequence reads: CASSSDRLNQPQHF. In nucleotides, the CDR3 is TGTGCCAGCAGCTCAGACAGGCTAAATCAGCCCCAGCATTTT. The V and J genes are TRBV9 and TRBJ1-5, with D possibly being TRBD1 (6 bases). The germline CDR1 and CDR2 sequences are SGDLS and YYNGEE. The CDR3 length is 14 residues. V lost 4 bases to trimming and J lost 4 bases, with 12 bases between them.

V and J are TRBV7-7 and TRBJ2-3; D might be TRBD2 (6 bases). Germline CDR1 is SSHAT and CDR2 is FNYEAQ (reference sequence). Trimming stripped 0 bases from V and 2 bases from J, with 9 bases between. The CDR3 has 15 amino acids. CDR3 sequence: CASSLAGEATDTQYF. Written as DNA, the CDR3 is TGTGCCAGCAGCTTAGCGGGGGAGGCCACAGATACGCAGTATTTT.

The chain carries TRBV6-5 and TRBJ1-5, with 10 bases matching TRBD1. After removal of 6 bases from V and 7 bases from J, the junction contained 9 bases not matched to a gene. This CDR3 contains 15 residues. Germline V lookup: CDR1 MNHEY, CDR2 SVGAGI. Written as DNA, the CDR3 is TGTGCCAGCAGCCGGGGACAGGGGCTCGGGCAGCCCCAGCATTTT. Encoded protein: CASSRGQGLGQPQHF.

V usage is TRBV2 and J usage is TRBJ1-5, with 9 positions matching TRBD1. With 5 bases clipped from V and 2 bases from J, the junction kept 19 bases outside the gene matches. Germline V gene sequence: CDR1 SNHLY, CDR2 FYNNEI. The CDR3 is made up of 20 amino acids. Here the CDR3 DNA reads TGTGCCAGCAGTCCACGCAAGGGGGGAACAGGGGGCTTCGGCAATCAGCCCCAGCATTTT. Its protein product is CASSPRKGGTGGFGNQPQHF.

The chain couples TRBV25-1 to TRBJ1-1; 7 bases fit TRBD1. This CDR3 comprises 15 residues. V lost 6 bases to trimming and J lost 1 base; unmatched junction nucleotides: 8. CDR1 and CDR2 from the germline V gene are MGHDK and SYGVNS. For the CDR3, the DNA is TGTGCCAGCAGCCCCCGACAGGGAGGGAACACTGAAGCTTTCTTT. As protein: CASSPRQGGNTEAFF.

The V gene is TRBV4-1, the J gene TRBJ2-5, with TRBD2 matching 8 bases. Trimming took 4 bases from V and 4 from J; bases not matched to a gene: 8. The CDR3 is made up of 15 amino acids. CDR1 and CDR2 from the germline V gene are MGHRA and YSYEKL. CDR3 nucleotides: TGCGCCAGCAGCCCTCCCGGGGGGGCCCCAGAGACCCAGTACTTC. As protein: CASSPPGGAPETQYF.

V and J are TRBV29-1 and TRBJ2-7; 10 bases map to TRBD1. The CDR3 loop spans 14 amino acids. Germline V gives CDR1 SQVTM, CDR2 ANQGSEA. V trimming: 4 bases; J trimming: 2 bases; junction bases outside the gene matches: 5. This chain's CDR3 is CSVGRTGGTYEQYF. DNA of the CDR3: TGCAGCGTTGGGCGGACAGGGGGTACCTACGAGCAGTACTTC.

The rearrangement uses TRBV29-1 and TRBJ2-7, with D tentatively TRBD2 (5 bases). The CDR3 sequence is 13 residues long. V was shortened by 4 bases and J by 0 bases, with 10 bases between the two germline ends. The germline V gene encodes CDR1 SQVTM and CDR2 ANQGSEA. The chain's CDR3 is CSVARTGSYEQYF. The CDR3, as DNA: TGCAGCGTTGCTCGGACTGGCTCCTACGAGCAGTACTTC.

In this sample, this clone turned up once. The rearrangement joins TRBV6-5 to TRBJ1-2, with D perhaps matching TRBD1 (5 bases). Trimming stripped 6 bases from V and 2 bases from J, with 13 bases between. CDR1 and CDR2 from the germline V gene are MNHEY and SVGAGI. The CDR3 runs to 14 residues. CDR3 DNA: TGTGCCAGCAGCCCTGGACAAACCAACTATGGCTACACCTTC. Translated: CASSPGQTNYGYTF.

The chain links TRBV5-1 to TRBJ2-3; TRBD2 aligns across 12 bases. Losses at the gene ends were 3 bases for V and 1 base for J; bases not matched to a gene: 3. Germline-derived CDR1 and CDR2 are SGHRS and YFSETQ. This CDR3 is built from 16 residues. CDR3 loop: CASSWASGGGTDTQYF. CDR3 bases: TGCGCCAGCAGCTGGGCTAGCGGGGGGGGCACAGATACGCAGTATTTT.

The chain recombines TRBV28 with TRBJ1-1; D is undetermined. Germline V lookup: CDR1 MDHEN, CDR2 SYDVKM. The V end lost 7 bases, the J end lost 6 bases, and 12 bases lay between the germline ends. The CDR3 is 12 amino acids. CDR3 sequence (DNA): TGTGCCAGCATCTCAGACACGGCTGAAGCTTTCTTT. Its translation is CASISDTAEAFF.

The CDR3 spells CASSSRLSTDTQYF. The CDR3 DNA reads as TGTGCCAGCAGTTCCCGACTTAGCACAGATACGCAGTATTTT. J is TRBJ2-3 and V is TRBV28; D is unresolved. The germline V and J ends were trimmed by 4 bases and 0 bases, with 8 bases remaining between them. The germline CDR1 and CDR2 sequences are MDHEN and SYDVKM. The CDR3 covers 14 residues.

This clone was seen more than once but under ten times. The chain is built from TRBV28 and TRBJ2-3; TRBD2 agrees at 10 bases. This CDR3 spans 17 amino acids. J was trimmed by 0 bases and V by 5 bases; bases with no gene match: 8. The germline gives CDR1 MDHEN, CDR2 SYDVKM. In DNA form, the CDR3 reads TGTGCCAGCAGTATAAATAGCGGGGGGTCTAGCACAGATACGCAGTATTTT. Residues: CASSINSGGSSTDTQYF. Based on the CDR3 plus reference TRBV28 and TRBJ2-3, the full variable domain is DVKVTQSSRYLVKRTGEKVFLECVQDMDHENMFWYRQDPGLGLRLIYFSYDVKMKEKGDIPEGYSVSREKKERFSLILESASTNQTSMYLCASSINSGGSSTDTQYFGPGTRLTVL.

The chain has TRBV19 and TRBJ2-3; TRBD1 matches 8 bases. This CDR3 region has 14 residues. The V segment lost 5 bases and the J segment 2 bases; nucleotides outside the gene matches: 3. Germline loops: CDR1 LNHDA, CDR2 SQIVND (reference sequence). In DNA form, the CDR3 reads TGTGCCAGTAGTTGGGACAGGATCACAGATACGCAGTATTTT. The encoded protein is CASSWDRITDTQYF.

The chain recombines TRBV27 with TRBJ1-1; D gene ambiguous. The CDR3 covers 12 residues. V dropped 5 bases and J dropped 10 bases, with 14 bases sitting between them. CDR1 is MNHEY and CDR2 is SMNVEV in the germline V gene (reference sequence). The CDR3 spells CASSPRSGRAFF. In DNA, the CDR3 is TGTGCCAGCAGTCCCCGGTCGGGGAGAGCTTTCTTT.

Only one count was recorded for this clone. CDR3 bases: TGTGCCAGCAGAGGACCAGGGGTTTATGGCTACACCTTC. This gives the protein CASRGPGVYGYTF. This chain links TRBV28 with TRBJ1-2; maybe TRBD1 (6 bases). CDR3 size: 13 residues. Between the trimmed V and J ends, which lost 6 bases and 5 bases, there was a span of 13 bases. CDR1 is MDHEN, CDR2 SYDVKM, per germline.

V and J are TRBV7-6 and TRBJ2-7; TRBD1 matches at 10 bases. The CDR3 is 15 amino acids. CDR1 and CDR2 from the germline V gene are SGHVS and FNYEAQ. The V and J ends lost 5 bases and 3 bases, in that order; junction bases with no gene match: 7. Here the CDR3 DNA reads TGTGCCAGCAGCGAGACCGGGACAGGGGTCTACGAGCAGTACTTC. This gives the protein CASSETGTGVYEQYF.

The J gene is TRBJ1-2, the V gene TRBV5-1, with D maybe TRBD1 (6 bases). The germline V gene has CDR1 SGHRS and CDR2 YFSETQ. V lost 4 bases to trimming and J lost 6 bases, with 16 bases between them. The CDR3 runs to 14 residues. CDR3 DNA: TGCGCCAGCAGCCCCAGACAGGTGTCGGATGGCTACACCTTC. This codes for CASSPRQVSDGYTF.

This chain links TRBV7-6 with TRBJ1-2, with 7 bases aligning to TRBD1. The germline CDR1 and CDR2 sequences are SGHVS and FNYEAQ. The junction had 10 bases not matched to a gene; V was cut back by 5 bases and J by 1 base. The CDR3 has 16 residues. This CDR3 is CASSPRAGTVNYGYTF. In DNA form, the CDR3 reads TGTGCCAGCAGCCCCCGGGCCGGGACAGTTAACTATGGCTACACCTTC. Combining the CDR3 with reference TRBV7-6 and TRBJ1-2 gives the whole variable domain GAGVSQSPRYKVTKRGQDVALRCDPISGHVSLYWYRQALGQGPEFLTYFNYEAQQDKSGLPNDRFSAERPEGSISTLTIQRTEQRDSAMYRCASSPRAGTVNYGYTFGSGTRLTVV.

This chain connects TRBV7-3 to TRBJ2-5, with TRBD2 identical over 7 bases. The CDR3 runs to 14 residues. V lost 0 bases and J lost 5; bases outside the gene matches: 3. Germline V lookup: CDR1 SGHTA, CDR2 FQGTGA. The CDR3: CASSLTGGWETQYF. In DNA, the CDR3 is TGTGCCAGCAGCTTAACGGGGGGGTGGGAGACCCAGTACTTC.

This chain connects TRBV27 to TRBJ2-7; a possible D gene is TRBD2 (5 bases). The CDR3 runs 13 residues. Deletions cut 5 bases from V and 3 bases from J, with 11 bases between. CDR1 is MNHEY and CDR2 is SMNVEV in the germline V gene (reference sequence). As DNA, the CDR3 is TGTGCCAGCAGTCCCGAGGGATACTACGAGCAGTACTTC. Its translation is CASSPEGYYEQYF.